This is a list of T cell receptor beta chains from one sample in a study of persistence of HIV-infected CD4 T cells. Antigen specificity for these receptors is unknown. Clones were read by immunoSEQ multiplex PCR, and TCRdb kept only the in-frame ones, dropping some. In the table there are about 33,000 clones, approximately 78% of which are singletons. The material was cultured CD4+ T cells from PBMCs, obtained from a patient who received antiretroviral therapy. Every receptor here comes from an adult with HIV. The donor label of this sample is uncertain. Both conserved end residues are part of each CDR3. D genes are given only for firm matches.

J gene,V gene,D gene,CDR3 DNA,CDR3 protein
TRBJ1-2,TRBV6-5,-,TGTGCCAGCAGTTACGCTAACTATGGCTACACCTTC,CASSYANYGYTF
TRBJ1-5,TRBV7-9,-,TGTGCCAGCAGCTTAGGTGAGAAACAGCCCCAGCATTTT,CASSLGEKQPQHF
TRBJ2-1,TRBV9,TRBD1,TGTGCCAGCAGCTCAAGAGTCGGACAGGGTGACAATGAGCAGTTCTTC,CASSSRVGQGDNEQFF
TRBJ2-3,TRBV25-1,TRBD1,TGTGCCAGCTCCCCTACAGGGGGATCCGATACGCAGTATTTT,CASSPTGGSDTQYF
TRBJ2-3,TRBV5-1,-,TGCGCCAGCAGCTTGGCAACAGTCACAGATACGCAGTATTTT,CASSLATVTDTQYF
TRBJ1-6,TRBV10-3,-,TGTGCCATCAGTGAGCCTGGCAGGGTGGGATCACCCCTCCACTTT,CAISEPGRVGSPLHF
TRBJ2-6,TRBV9,-,TGTGCCAGCAGCGTAGGGACACTCGGGGCCAACGTCCTGACTTTC,CASSVGTLGANVLTF
TRBJ2-3,TRBV7-9,TRBD2,TGTGCCAGCAGCTTAGTGCGGGGGGGGCAGTCTACGCAGTATTTT,CASSLVRGGQSTQYF
TRBJ2-3,TRBV6-5,-,TGTGCCAGCAGTCGGGACCCGAGCACAGATACGCAGTATTTT,CASSRDPSTDTQYF
TRBJ1-1,TRBV28,-,TGTGCCAGCACCCCTCGCCGGGGTTTCACTGAAGCTTTCTTT,CASTPRRGFTEAFF
TRBJ1-3,TRBV14,-,TGTGCCAGCAGGCGCCTCTCTGGAAACACCATATATTTT,CASRRLSGNTIYF
TRBJ2-5,TRBV6-1,-,TGTGCCAGCAGTTATGATCTATGGGGCGAGACCCAGTACTTC,CASSYDLWGETQYF
TRBJ1-4,TRBV7-8,-,TGTGCCACCTCTCCGGCGGGCAATAATGAAAAACTGTTTTTT,CATSPAGNNEKLFF